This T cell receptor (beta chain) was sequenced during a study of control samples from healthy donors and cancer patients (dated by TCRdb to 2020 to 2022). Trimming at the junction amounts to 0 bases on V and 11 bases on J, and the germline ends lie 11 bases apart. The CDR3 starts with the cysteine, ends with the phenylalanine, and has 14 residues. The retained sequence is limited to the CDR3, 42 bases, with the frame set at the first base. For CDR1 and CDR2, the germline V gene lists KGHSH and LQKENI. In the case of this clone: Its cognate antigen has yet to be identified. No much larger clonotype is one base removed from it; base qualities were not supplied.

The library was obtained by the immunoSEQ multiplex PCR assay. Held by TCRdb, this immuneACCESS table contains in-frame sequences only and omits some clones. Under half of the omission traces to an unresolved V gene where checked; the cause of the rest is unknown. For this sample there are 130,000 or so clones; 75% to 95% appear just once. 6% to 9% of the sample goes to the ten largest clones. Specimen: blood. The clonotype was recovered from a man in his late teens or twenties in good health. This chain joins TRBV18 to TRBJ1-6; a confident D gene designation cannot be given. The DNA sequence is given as TGTGCCAGCTCACCACCTGACACAATCGCACCCCTCCACTTT. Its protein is CASSPPDTIAPLHF.